This T cell receptor beta chain stems from a study of shared clonotypes between healthy human individuals. The V end lost 4 bases, the J end lost 4 bases, and 8 bases lay between the germline ends. The CDR3 loop spans 11 amino acids. Germline CDR1 reads DFQATT; CDR2 reads SNEGSKA (reference sequence). The authors split each subset's genomic DNA evenly across several immunoSEQ plates. The protocol was immunoSEQ multiplex PCR, while the TCRdb copy is restricted to in-frame clones and leaves out a portion. Seen here are 450,000 to 600,000 clones, around 80% observed once, and the top ten hold about 12%. Adult Caucasians living in Nashville, Tennessee made up all of the donors.

The sequenced sample consisted of PBMCs. This TCR was recovered from a woman aged 40 to 50 in good health. Some clones in this sample may be carry-over from other donors' samples. The genes are TRBV20-1 and TRBJ2-7, with D perhaps TRBD2 (5 bases). Written as DNA, the CDR3 is TGCAGTGCTAAGGAGGCTTACGAGCAGTACTTC. Encoded protein: CSAKEAYEQYF.